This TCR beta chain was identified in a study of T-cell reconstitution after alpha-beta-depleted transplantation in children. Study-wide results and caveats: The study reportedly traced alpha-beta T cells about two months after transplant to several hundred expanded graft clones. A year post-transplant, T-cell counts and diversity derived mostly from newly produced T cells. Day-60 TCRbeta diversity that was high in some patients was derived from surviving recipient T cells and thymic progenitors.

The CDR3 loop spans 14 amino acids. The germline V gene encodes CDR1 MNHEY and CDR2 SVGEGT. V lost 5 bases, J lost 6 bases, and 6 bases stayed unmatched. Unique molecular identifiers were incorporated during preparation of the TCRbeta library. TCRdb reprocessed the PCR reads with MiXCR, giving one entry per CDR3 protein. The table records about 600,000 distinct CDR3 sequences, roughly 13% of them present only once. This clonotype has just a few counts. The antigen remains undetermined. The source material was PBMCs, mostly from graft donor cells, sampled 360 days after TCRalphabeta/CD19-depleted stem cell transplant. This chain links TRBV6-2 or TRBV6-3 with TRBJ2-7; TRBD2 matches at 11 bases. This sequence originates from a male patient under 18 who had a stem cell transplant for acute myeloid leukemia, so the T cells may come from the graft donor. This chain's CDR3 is CASSHTSGSAEQYF. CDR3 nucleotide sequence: TGTGCCAGCAGTCACACTAGCGGGAGTGCCGAGCAGTACTTC.